A single sample is the source of the 9 T cell receptor beta chains below, sequenced in a study of regulatory T cells in long-lasting Graves disease. Investigators prepared the TCR beta libraries by applying iRepertoire HTBI primers and Arm-PCR of CDR3 regions. Via MiXCR, TCRdb re-called the multiplex PCR reads, giving one row per CDR3 protein. Altogether around 250,000 distinct CDR3 sequences are present, just over 20% being singletons, with the ten largest covering approximately 15%. Time point noted: newly diagnosed GD, antithyroid drugs for less than 3 months. Following extraction of RNA from PBMCs, that RNA was used to make the TCR library. The specimen comprised peripheral blood mononuclear cells (PBMCs), sampled at new diagnosis, from a patient treated with antithyroid drugs. These receptors came from a female donor with Graves disease.

This rearrangement joins TRBV9 to TRBJ1-1; no definite D call. Germline assignment: CDR1 SGDLS and CDR2 YYNGEE. The length of the CDR3 is 14 residues. The V gene lost 0 bases and the J gene lost 4 bases, with 10 bases spanning the gap. The CDR3 loop reads CASSVVGVGTEAFF. DNA of the CDR3: TGTGCCAGCAGCGTAGTGGGAGTCGGCACTGAAGCTTTCTTT.

This clonotype was counted once. The chain joins TRBV7-2 to TRBJ1-2; perhaps TRBD1 as D (5 bases). The length of the CDR3 is 15 residues. V lost 3 bases, J lost 7 bases, and 18 bases lay in between. Germline V CDR1 and CDR2: SGHTA, FQGNSA. The CDR3: CASSLDRDPRRGYTF. CDR3 DNA sequence: TGTGCCAGCAGCTTGGACCGGGACCCTAGACGTGGCTACACCTTC.

As concerns this clonotype: A much more abundant neighbour one base away suggests this may be a read error. Here the CDR3 reads CASMRSLAADAQYF. Here the CDR3 DNA reads TGTGCCAGCATGAGAAGTCTAGCGGCGGATGCGCAGTATTTT. V is TRBV12-3 or TRBV12-4 and J is TRBJ2-3, with 7 bases lining up with TRBD2. The CDR3 is made up of 14 amino acids. The junction had 14 bases not matched to a gene; V was cut back by 7 bases and J by 10 bases.

The J gene is TRBJ2-5, the V gene TRBV9; possible D gene TRBD1, 6 bases. In germline, CDR1 is SGDLS, CDR2 YYNGEE. The germline V and J ends were trimmed by 3 bases and 5 bases, with 14 bases remaining between them. CDR3 length equals 14 residues. CDR3: CASSADTGLETQYF. For the CDR3, the DNA is TGTGCCAGCAGCGCCGATACAGGGTTGGAGACCCAGTACTTC.

This clonotype was observed at least ten times. The V call is TRBV6-1, the J call TRBJ1-2; 8 positions agree with TRBD1. In germline, CDR1 is MNHNS, CDR2 SASEGT. The V gene end was trimmed by 6 bases and the J gene end by 6 bases; junction bases not matched to a gene: 12. The CDR3 is 15 amino acids. CDR3 in amino acids: CASRFTQGGTDGYTF. The CDR3 nucleotides read TGTGCCAGCAGGTTCACACAGGGGGGTACGGATGGCTACACCTTC.

This clonotype has just a few counts. This clone may be a read error of a much larger clone one base away. The V gene is TRBV20-1, the J gene TRBJ2-7; no reliable D call. V shed 6 bases and J shed 3 bases, with 12 bases lying between them. CDR3 size: 12 residues. Germline loops: CDR1 DFQATT, CDR2 SNEGSKA (reference sequence). The CDR3 loop is CSAQKNGYEQYF. The CDR3 DNA follows: TGCAGTGCCCAGAAGAACGGCTACGAGCAGTACTTC.

This clonotype was recorded at least ten times. The chain joins TRBV5-4 to TRBJ2-5; a possible D gene is TRBD2 (6 bases). V shed 2 bases and J shed 4 bases, with 12 bases lying between them. Germline V gives CDR1 SGHNT, CDR2 YYREEE (reference sequence). The CDR3 is 14 amino acids. The CDR3, as DNA: TGTGCCAGCAGCTTCCGCCAGGGAGGAGAGACCCAGTACTTC. It translates to CASSFRQGGETQYF.

This clonotype occurred a few times. A clone one base away is much larger, so this may be a read error. V usage is TRBV18 and J usage is TRBJ2-3; no definite D call. Trimming removed 3 bases from V and 4 bases from J, with 5 bases in between. The CDR3 has 12 amino acids. The germline V gene has CDR1 KGHSH and CDR2 LQKENI. The CDR3 is CASSPDPDTQYF. In DNA, the CDR3 is TGTGCCAGCTCACCTGATCCAGATACGCAGTATTTT.

The table lists this clonotype with many counts. This CDR3 reads CASSFGTGPDTQYF. CDR3 DNA sequence: TGCGCCAGCAGCTTTGGGACAGGCCCAGATACGCAGTATTTT. The J gene is TRBJ2-3, the V gene TRBV5-1, with 8 bases lining up with TRBD1. The CDR3 loop spans 14 amino acids. J was trimmed by 4 bases and V by 2 bases; bases with no gene match: 3. Germline-derived CDR1 and CDR2 are SGHRS and YFSETQ.